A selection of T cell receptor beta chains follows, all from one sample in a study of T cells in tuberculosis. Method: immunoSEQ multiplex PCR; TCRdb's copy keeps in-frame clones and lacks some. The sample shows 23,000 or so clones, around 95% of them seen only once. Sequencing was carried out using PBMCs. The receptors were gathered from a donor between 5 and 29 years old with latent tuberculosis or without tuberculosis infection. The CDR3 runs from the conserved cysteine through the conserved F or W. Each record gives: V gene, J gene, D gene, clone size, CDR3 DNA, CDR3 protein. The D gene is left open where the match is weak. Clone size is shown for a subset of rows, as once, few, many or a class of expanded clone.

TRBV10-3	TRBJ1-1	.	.	TGTGCCACCGCGACTACAGTCAACACTGAAGCTTTCTTT	CATATTVNTEAFF
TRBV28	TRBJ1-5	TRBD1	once	TGTGCCAGTAAGGGGGCCCACAATCAGCCCCAGCATTTT	CASKGAHNQPQHF
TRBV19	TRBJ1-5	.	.	TGTGCCAGTAGTATCGCTGGGAGGGATCAGCCCCAGCATTTT	CASSIAGRDQPQHF
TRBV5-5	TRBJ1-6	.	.	TGTGCCAGCAGCTTGGCCCCAGACTCCTATAATTCACCCCTCCACTTT	CASSLAPDSYNSPLHF
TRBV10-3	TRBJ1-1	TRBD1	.	TGTGCCATCTCATTATCCGGGACAGGGGTTGTTGAAGCTTTCTTT	CAISLSGTGVVEAFF
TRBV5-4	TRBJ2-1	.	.	TGTGCCAGCAGCCGAGTAGAGGGCAATGAGCAGTTCTTC	CASSRVEGNEQFF
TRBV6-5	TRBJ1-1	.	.	TGTGCCAGCAGTTACTCACCGGGTGGCACTGAAGCTTTCTTT	CASSYSPGGTEAFF
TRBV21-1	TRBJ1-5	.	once	TGTGCCAGCAGCTCCCGGGACAGGGGGCTCTTGGGCAATCAGCCCCAGCATTTT	CASSSRDRGLLGNQPQHF
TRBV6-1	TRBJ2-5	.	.	TGTGCCAGCAGCCCTACACTACGACAAGAGACCCAGTACTTC	CASSPTLRQETQYF
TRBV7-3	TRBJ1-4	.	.	TGTGCCATTACGGGGGAGGGAGTATATAATGAAAAACTGTTTTTT	CAITGEGVYNEKLFF